Below, 26 T cell receptor beta chains from the same sample are listed, as sequenced in a study of blood T cell repertoires in COVID-19. Sequenced by immunoSEQ multiplex PCR; TCRdb stores in-frame clones only, minus some. The sample has roughly 190,000 clones, around 85% seen once. What was sequenced was peripheral blood. The source of these receptors is a woman aged 55 to 70 with acute or convalescent COVID-19.

The chain uses TRBV19 and TRBJ1-1; maybe TRBD1 (6 bases). CDR1 is LNHDA and CDR2 is SQIVND in the germline V gene (reference sequence). V lost 7 bases and J lost 2, with 14 bases in between. This CDR3 contains 14 residues. The CDR3 DNA is TGTGCCAGTAAGGGGGGGGATTCTAACACTGAAGCTTTCTTT. It is translated as CASKGGDSNTEAFF.

This rearrangement joins TRBV12-5 to TRBJ2-6, with TRBD2 matching over 8 bases. J gave up 2 bases and V 7 bases, and 4 bases lay outside the gene matches. This CDR3 is 15 amino acids long. Germline CDR1 reads LGHNT; CDR2 reads FRNRAP. CDR3 DNA: TGTGCTAGTGCGGCGGGGGGCGCTGGGGCCAACGTCCTGACTTTC. This sequence encodes CASAAGGAGANVLTF.

V is TRBV30 and J is TRBJ1-2; no definite D call. The CDR3 runs to 11 residues. The V end was cut by 5 bases, the J end by 2 bases, with 6 bases between. Germline CDR1 reads GTSNPN; CDR2 reads SVGIG (reference sequence). The CDR3 nucleotides read TGTGCCTGGTCTAACAACTATGGCTACACCTTC. Its protein product is CAWSNNYGYTF.

The rearrangement links TRBV7-9 to TRBJ2-5, with D tentatively TRBD1 (5 bases). V lost 3 bases and J lost 4, with 12 bases in between. Germline lookup yields CDR1 SEHNR and CDR2 FQNEAQ (reference sequence). The CDR3 is made up of 14 amino acids. The DNA of the CDR3 is TGTGCCAGCAGCTTGGCAGGGAATGGAGAGACCCAGTACTTC. Residues: CASSLAGNGETQYF.

V is TRBV7-6 and J is TRBJ2-2; TRBD1 agrees at 10 bases. V lost 0 bases, J lost 3 bases, and 10 bases stayed unmatched. The CDR3 length is 19 residues. The germline gives CDR1 SGHVS, CDR2 FNYEAQ. The CDR3 protein is CASSLAVVGGTGDTGELFF. In nucleotides, the CDR3 is TGTGCCAGCAGCTTAGCAGTGGTAGGAGGGACAGGGGACACCGGGGAGCTGTTTTTT.

This clone was seen a single time. The chain carries TRBV19 and TRBJ1-2; D remains unclear. Germline CDR1 is LNHDA and CDR2 is SQIVND (reference sequence). Trimming took 6 bases from V and 1 from J, leaving 9 bases between them. The CDR3 runs 13 residues. The CDR3 here is CASSGIFNYGYTF. Here the CDR3 DNA reads TGTGCCAGTAGCGGGATCTTTAACTATGGCTACACCTTC.

This chain joins TRBV6-2 or TRBV6-3 and TRBJ2-3, with 9 bases aligning to TRBD2. J was trimmed by 2 bases and V by 6 bases; bases with no gene match: 6. CDR3 size: 15 residues. The germline gives CDR1 MNHEY, CDR2 SVGEGT. The chain's CDR3 is CASSRASGITDTQYF. The CDR3, as DNA: TGTGCCAGCAGCCGGGCTAGCGGGATCACAGATACGCAGTATTTT.

The genes are TRBV19 and TRBJ2-2, with TRBD2 matching 11 bases. The CDR3 length is 15 residues. V shed 4 bases and J 5 bases; nucleotides not matched to a gene: 3. Germline V gene sequence: CDR1 LNHDA, CDR2 SQIVND (reference sequence). The CDR3 region has the DNA TGTGCCAGTAGTAAGGTAGCGGGAGGGACCGGGGAGCTGTTTTTT. This translates into CASSKVAGGTGELFF.

The V and J genes are TRBV30 and TRBJ1-2; D ambiguous. The V end lost 4 bases, the J end lost 5 bases, and 11 bases lay between the germline ends. The CDR3 runs 12 residues. Germline V gene lookup returns CDR1 GTSNPN and CDR2 SVGIG (reference sequence). The chain's CDR3 is CAWNGASYGYTF. CDR3 coding DNA: TGTGCCTGGAACGGAGCCTCGTATGGCTACACCTTC.

The CDR3 nucleotides read TGTGCCACCAGTGATTGGACAAGAGGCTACAATGAGCAGTTCTTC. Encoded protein: CATSDWTRGYNEQFF. This chain connects TRBV24-1 to TRBJ2-1; maybe TRBD1 (5 bases). The V end lost 2 bases, the J end lost 3 bases, and 10 bases lay between the germline ends. Germline values: CDR1 KGHDR, CDR2 SFDVKD. The CDR3 covers 15 residues.

The CDR3 protein is CASSSLPGTGNEKLFF. The CDR3 nucleotides are TGCGCCAGCAGCTCGTTACCCGGGACAGGGAATGAAAAACTGTTTTTT. The chain joins TRBV5-1 to TRBJ1-4; 9 bases align to TRBD1. Germline V gene sequence: CDR1 SGHRS, CDR2 YFSETQ. CDR3 size: 16 residues. The V segment lost 3 bases and the J segment 5 bases; nucleotides outside the gene matches: 8.

The V call is TRBV12-5, the J call TRBJ2-5, with D perhaps TRBD2 (6 bases). This CDR3 has 13 amino acids. Between the trimmed V and J ends, which lost 2 bases and 4 bases, there was a span of 8 bases. Germline assignment: CDR1 LGHNT and CDR2 FRNRAP. CDR3 in amino acids: CASGLSGRETQYF. The DNA of the CDR3 is TGTGCTAGTGGTTTGTCCGGGAGAGAGACCCAGTACTTC. The full variable domain, rest sourced from reference TRBV12-5 and TRBJ2-5, is DARVTQTPRHKVTEMGQEVTMRCQPILGHNTVFWYRQTMMQGLELLAYFRNRAPLDDSGMPKDRFSAEMPDATLATLKIQPSEPRDSAVYFCASGLSGRETQYFGPGTRLLVL.

The chain joins TRBV5-1 to TRBJ2-5; 7 nucleotides match TRBD2. The germline V gene has CDR1 SGHRS and CDR2 YFSETQ. CDR3 length: 20 amino acids. V gave up 0 bases and J gave up 5 bases; unmatched junction bases: 22. The CDR3 region is CASSLDPAGELGRGGETQYF. The CDR3 nucleotides read TGCGCCAGCAGCTTGGATCCAGCGGGCGAACTTGGGAGGGGAGGGGAGACCCAGTACTTC.

The chain recombines TRBV7-3 with TRBJ1-2, with 9 positions matching TRBD1. The V segment lost 8 bases and the J segment 8 bases; nucleotides outside the gene matches: 18. CDR1 and CDR2 from the germline V gene are SGHTA and FQGTGA. The CDR3 covers 16 residues. The CDR3 nucleotides are TGTGCCAGCTGCAACAGGGTGGGGACAGGGCTAGGAGGCTACACCTTC. Its protein product is CASCNRVGTGLGGYTF.

The chain has TRBV5-1 and TRBJ2-7, with 7 bases identical to TRBD2. CDR1 and CDR2 (germline): SGHRS, YFSETQ. V gave up 0 bases and J gave up 2 bases; unmatched junction bases: 2. The CDR3 sequence is 14 residues long. This CDR3 reads CASSLGTRAYEQYF. Here the CDR3 DNA reads TGCGCCAGCAGCTTGGGGACTAGAGCCTACGAGCAGTACTTC.

This chain links TRBV19 with TRBJ2-1; 12 nucleotides agree with TRBD2. Germline V gives CDR1 LNHDA, CDR2 SQIVND (reference sequence). The V and J ends lost 5 bases and 0 bases, in that order; junction bases with no gene match: 8. The length of the CDR3 is 18 residues. In DNA, the CDR3 is TGTGCCAGTAGTCCTCGGACTAGCGGGGTGAGCTCCTACAATGAGCAGTTCTTC. It translates to CASSPRTSGVSSYNEQFF.

The chain uses TRBV5-1 and TRBJ1-6; TRBD1 matches at 7 bases. The V gene end was trimmed by 3 bases and the J gene end by 8 bases; junction bases not matched to a gene: 5. Germline V gives CDR1 SGHRS, CDR2 YFSETQ. The CDR3 runs to 14 residues. CDR3 nucleotide sequence: TGCGCCAGCAGCTCACAGGGGTCCGATTCACCCCTCCACTTT. The encoded protein is CASSSQGSDSPLHF.

The chain recombines TRBV27 with TRBJ1-5, with D unresolved. CDR3 length: 15 amino acids. Trimming took 5 bases from V and 0 from J, leaving 11 bases between them. Germline CDR1 MNHEY, CDR2 SMNVEV (reference sequence). CDR3 protein: CASSPDWVSNQPQHF. The CDR3 coding sequence is TGTGCCAGCAGTCCCGACTGGGTTAGCAATCAGCCCCAGCATTTT.

The genes are TRBV6-6 and TRBJ2-7, with 8 bases fitting TRBD2. CDR1 MNHNY and CDR2 SVGAGI come from the germline V gene (reference sequence). The CDR3 is 14 residues long. The V segment lost 7 bases and the J segment 3 bases; nucleotides outside the gene matches: 8. The CDR3 DNA reads TGTGCCAGCAAAAACAGCGGGAGTCTCTACGAGCAGTACGTC. The encoded protein is CASKNSGSLYEQYV.

The rearrangement joins TRBV7-6 to TRBJ2-1, with 13 positions matching TRBD2. The CDR3 loop spans 18 amino acids. Germline values: CDR1 SGHVS, CDR2 FNYEAQ. V dropped 3 bases and J dropped 7; count of bases not matched to a gene: 12. The DNA of the CDR3 is TGTGCCAGCAGCTTTAAACTAGCGGGAGGGCCGGTTGGAAATGAGCAGTTCTTC. Protein product: CASSFKLAGGPVGNEQFF.

Details on this clone: One end of the junction does not line up with germline, which may come from a read error. V usage is TRBV28 and J usage is TRBJ1-2; 7 bases are a match to TRBD1. This CDR3 spans 13 amino acids. Germline CDR1 MDHEN, CDR2 SYDVKM. The CDR3 sequence is CASSPPGQLLLSF. The CDR3 DNA sequence: TGTGCCAGCAGCCCTCCGGGACAGCTACTTTTATCCTTC.

The chain combines TRBV19 with TRBJ2-3; D gene uncertain. CDR3 size: 13 residues. Trimming took off 7 bases at V and 0 bases at J, with 8 bases between the two ends. Germline values: CDR1 LNHDA, CDR2 SQIVND (reference sequence). This CDR3 reads CASNQASTDTQYF. For the CDR3, the DNA is TGTGCCAGTAATCAAGCGAGCACAGATACGCAGTATTTT.

This chain links TRBV21-1 with TRBJ2-2; no check of the table's D call, TRBD1, against the DNA was made. TRBV21-1 is tagged as a pseudogene. The CDR3 length is 14 residues. The DNA of the CDR3 is TGTGCCAGCAGCAAAGATCAGGGGACCGGGGAGCTGTTTTTT. Encoded protein: CASSKDQGTGELFF.

This rearrangement joins TRBV19 to TRBJ1-1; 7 nucleotides match TRBD1. Germline CDR1 reads LNHDA; CDR2 reads SQIVND (reference sequence). The CDR3 sequence is 14 residues long. The trim removed 7 bases at V and 4 bases at J, leaving 9 bases unmatched. In DNA form, the CDR3 reads TGTGCCAGTACCGCCCCCGGGACAGTCACTGAAGCTTTCTTT. As protein: CASTAPGTVTEAFF.

This clone was found a few times. The gene calls are TRBV15 and TRBJ1-2; the D gene is possibly TRBD1 (5 bases). Deletions cut 3 bases from V and 3 bases from J, with 8 bases between. The V gene's germline CDR1 is LNHNV and CDR2 YYDKDF (reference sequence). The length of the CDR3 is 13 residues. CDR3 region: CATSSTGYYGYTF. In nucleotides, the CDR3 is TGTGCCACCAGCAGTACAGGATACTATGGCTACACCTTC.

J is TRBJ1-1 and V is TRBV5-1; 8 nucleotides line up with TRBD1. The CDR3 contains 15 residues. Germline V CDR1 and CDR2: SGHRS, YFSETQ. The trim removed 4 bases at V and 1 base at J, leaving 6 bases unmatched. The CDR3 spells CASSGNRGTNTEAFF. The CDR3 coding sequence is TGCGCCAGCAGCGGAAACAGGGGGACGAACACTGAAGCTTTCTTT.